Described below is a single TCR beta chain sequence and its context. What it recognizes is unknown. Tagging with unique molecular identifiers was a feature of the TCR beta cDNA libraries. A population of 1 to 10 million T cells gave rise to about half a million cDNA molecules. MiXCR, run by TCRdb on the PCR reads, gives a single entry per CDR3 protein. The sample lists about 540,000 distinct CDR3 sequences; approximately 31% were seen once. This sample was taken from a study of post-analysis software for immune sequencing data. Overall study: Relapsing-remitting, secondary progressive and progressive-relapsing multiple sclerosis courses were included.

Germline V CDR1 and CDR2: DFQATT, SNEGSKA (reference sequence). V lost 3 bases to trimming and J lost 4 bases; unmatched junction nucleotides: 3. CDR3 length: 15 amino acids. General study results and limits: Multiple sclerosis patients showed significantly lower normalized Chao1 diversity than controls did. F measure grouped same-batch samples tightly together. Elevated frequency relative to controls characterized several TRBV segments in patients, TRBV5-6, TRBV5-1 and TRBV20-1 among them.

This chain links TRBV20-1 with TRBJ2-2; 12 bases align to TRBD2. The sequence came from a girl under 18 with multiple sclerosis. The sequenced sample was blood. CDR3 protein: CSARTSGGLTGELFF. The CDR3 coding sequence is TGCAGTGCTAGGACTAGCGGGGGCCTCACCGGGGAGCTGTTTTTT.